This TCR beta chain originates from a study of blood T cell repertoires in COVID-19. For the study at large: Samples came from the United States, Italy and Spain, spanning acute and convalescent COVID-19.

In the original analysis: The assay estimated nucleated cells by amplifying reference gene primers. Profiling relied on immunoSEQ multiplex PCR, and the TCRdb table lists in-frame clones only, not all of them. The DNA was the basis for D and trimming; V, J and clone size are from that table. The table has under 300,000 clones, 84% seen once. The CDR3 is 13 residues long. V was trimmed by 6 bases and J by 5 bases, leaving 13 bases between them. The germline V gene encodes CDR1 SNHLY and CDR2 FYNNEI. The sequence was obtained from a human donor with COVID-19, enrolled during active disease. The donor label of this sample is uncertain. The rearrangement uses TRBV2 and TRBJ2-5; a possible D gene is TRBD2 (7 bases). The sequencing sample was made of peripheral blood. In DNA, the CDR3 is TGTGCCAGCAGGGGGGGGCGCGTGGAGACCCAGTACTTC. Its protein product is CASRGGRVETQYF.